Listed below are T cell receptor beta chains from one sample, sequenced in a study of blood T cells in healthy people across ages. TCRdb fed the 5' RACE reads into MiXCR, producing one record per CDR3 protein. The table has approximately 800,000 distinct CDR3 sequences, around 50% seen once. Sequenced material: blood. The receptors here all came from a man older than 75 in good health. Both conserved end residues are part of each CDR3. The D gene is left open where the match is weak.

V gene | D gene | CDR3 protein
TRBV5-6 | . | CASNFASPTYEQYF
TRBV7-2 | TRBD1 | CASSLISILQGSSNVLTF
TRBV20-1 | . | CSAKVIGMNTEAFF
TRBV30 | . | CAWSVRSIYRTEASNQPQHF
TRBV12-3/TRBV12-4 | . | CASTGQPAETQYF
TRBV6-5 | TRBD1 | CASSHRDRGGTDTQYF
TRBV11-1 | TRBD1 | CASSLPGTGRNKQFF
TRBV27 | . | CASSLYGGVSNQPQHF
TRBV28 | . | CASRPREVRQPQHF
TRBV10-3 | . | CAISDQGATEAFF
TRBV11-2 | TRBD2 | CASSSIAGDNEQFF
TRBV21-1 | . | CASSNGGTKNIQYF
TRBV6-2/TRBV6-3 | . | CASGNDAFTSSSEQFF
TRBV9 | TRBD2 | CASSVQASGRAVDTQYF
TRBV11-2 | . | CASSLDVNYQPQHF
TRBV7-8 | . | CASSLGREAGAQYF
TRBV13 | . | CATQTITSSTDTQYF
TRBV6-1 | . | CASGTFRGEQFF
TRBV2 | TRBD1 | CARRDRQGVGSEQYF
TRBV29-1 | TRBD2 | CSVVGLAGVFGANEQFF
TRBV9 | TRBD1 | CASSVAPSAQGAADTQYF
TRBV12-3/TRBV12-4 | . | CASSLGGAGTGELFF
TRBV28 | . | CASRSGDANEKLFF
TRBV18 | . | CASSPPVSGANEQFF
TRBV16 | . | CASSQQGKTPLHF
TRBV11-3 | . | CASSLGLQEAQYF
TRBV10-3 | . | CAISESGQGGSDEQYF
TRBV25-1 | . | CASSEEVPERGNYGHTF
TRBV6-6 | . | CASSSDGRVGEQYF
TRBV12-3/TRBV12-4 | . | CASSLRVRADAEYF
TRBV3-1 | . | CASSQVAVANTGELFF
TRBV5-1 | . | CASSLDGHEQFF
TRBV20-1 | TRBD2 | CSARGTSGEYEQYF
TRBV20-1 | TRBD2 | CSVLAGGLYNEQFF
TRBV5-1 | . | CASSFGEFYNEQFF
TRBV9 | . | CASSEISSDTQYF
TRBV2 | . | CASSDREQFF
TRBV9 | TRBD2 | CASSRTEGRGQISVLYF
TRBV3-1 | TRBD2 | CASSQSGRSQETQYF
TRBV4-2 | . | CASSQDPGTGNSYEQYF
TRBV20-1 | TRBD2 | CSARDRLAGRLYEQYF
TRBV6-1 | . | CASSRSLGFGGNTGELFF